This T cell receptor beta chain is from a study of cytomegalovirus exposure and HLA in healthy donors. About the research overall: Out of several hundred genotyped donors, roughly 80% belonged to the Caucasian-associated ancestry cluster.

Per germline, CDR1 LNHDA and CDR2 SQIVND (reference sequence). Between the trimmed V and J ends, which lost 4 bases and 4 bases, there was a span of 13 bases. The CDR3 consists of 14 residues. Primers for the PCR totalled 60 Vbeta and 13 Jbeta. TCRdb keeps only in-frame clones here, not all; method: immunoSEQ multiplex PCR. The sample lists approximately 170,000 clones, more than 80% seen once, with approximately 2.3% in the top ten. The sequence derives from a male donor in good health and CMV-seronegative. The chain joins TRBV19 to TRBJ1-1, with D possibly TRBD1 on 6 matching bases. The sequenced sample consisted of PBMCs. CDR3 residues: CASSRGQLGTEAFF. The CDR3 nucleotides are TGTGCCAGTAGTAGAGGACAGTTGGGCACTGAAGCTTTCTTT.